Included here is one TCR beta chain sequence, with context. What it recognizes is unknown. It was with unique molecular identifiers that the TCRbeta library was prepared. TCRdb reprocessed the PCR reads with MiXCR, giving one entry per CDR3 protein. The sample lists fewer than 550,000 distinct CDR3 sequences, roughly 10% occurring once. The data were taken from a study of T-cell reconstitution after alpha-beta-depleted transplantation in children. Study-wide findings and caveats: At the one-year point after transplant, T-cell counts and TCRbeta diversity were found to come mostly from T cells that had been newly produced. Where some patients showed high TCRbeta diversity at day 60, it came from recipient T cells and thymic progenitors that had survived. As was reported, about two months after transplant, alpha-beta T cells came from several hundred expanded graft clones.

The sample here was PBMCs, mostly from graft donor cells, taken 180 days after TCRalphabeta/CD19-depleted stem cell transplant. The receptor comes from a female patient aged 2-9 years who had a stem cell transplant for aplastic anemia, so the T cells may come from the graft donor.

Here the CDR3 reads CASSLIGLAGNNEQFF. The CDR3 bases are TGTGCCAGCAGCTTAATAGGACTAGCGGGCAACAATGAGCAGTTCTTC. The V and J genes are TRBV11-2 and TRBJ2-1, with TRBD2 matching over 11 bases. This CDR3 comprises 16 residues. Losses at the gene ends were 2 bases for V and 5 bases for J; bases not matched to a gene: 5. Germline V gives CDR1 SGHAT, CDR2 FQNNGV.